The 31 T cell receptor beta chains reported below all come from one sample, sequenced in a study of CD8 T cells in Susac syndrome (dated by TCRdb to about 2019). The library was built by means of the immunoSEQ multiplex PCR assay. RNA was extracted with the RNeasy kit and 0.5 to 1 ug was reverse transcribed using random hexamers. In TCRdb, the public reads were trimmed at Q25 with fastp and aligned with MiXCR, with productive beta chains retained. Rows are combined by CDR3 protein, so each entry shows the most common genes and DNA. Present in this sample are 80,000 or so distinct CDR3 sequences, 94% of which were seen just once. The ten largest make up approximately 0.49% of the sample. Sequenced material: CD8+ T cells from PBMCs. These receptors were obtained from a human donor with Susac syndrome.

The chain has TRBV6-5 and TRBJ2-5; 14 nucleotides match TRBD2. V dropped 5 bases and J dropped 4; count of bases not matched to a gene: 3. CDR3 length: 15 amino acids. The V gene's germline CDR1 is MNHEY and CDR2 SVGAGI. The CDR3 reads CASSPGLAGVETQYF. DNA for the CDR3: TGTGCCAGCAGTCCGGGACTAGCGGGGGTAGAGACCCAGTACTTC.

The chain couples TRBV11-2 to TRBJ2-7, with 10 bases aligning to TRBD2. The ends lost 4 bases at V and 2 bases at J; junction bases unmatched: 8. Germline V gene data show CDR1 as SGHAT and CDR2 as FQNNGV. CDR3 size: 16 residues. CDR3 nucleotide sequence: TGTGCCAGCAGCTCCCTCCAGCGGGGGGGCCCCTACGAGCAGTACTTC. Translation: CASSSLQRGGPYEQYF.

The chain carries TRBV12-5 and TRBJ1-1; D not certain. The CDR3 consists of 11 residues. V lost 7 bases, J lost 3 bases, and 6 bases lay in between. The germline V gene encodes CDR1 LGHNT and CDR2 FRNRAP. The CDR3 bases are TGTGCTAGTGCCGGACACACTGAAGCTTTCTTT. It translates to CASAGHTEAFF.

The V gene is TRBV25-1, the J gene TRBJ2-3, with unresolved D. The germline CDR1 and CDR2 sequences are MGHDK and SYGVNS. Trimming stripped 2 bases from V and 2 bases from J, with 8 bases between. The CDR3 is 14 residues long. The CDR3 is CASSEQTYTDTQYF. The DNA of the CDR3 is TGTGCCAGCAGTGAACAGACCTACACAGATACGCAGTATTTT.

This clonotype was recorded only once. The chain couples TRBV19 to TRBJ2-7, with D perhaps matching TRBD1 or TRBD2 (5 bases each). This CDR3 has 14 residues. From germline, CDR1 is LNHDA and CDR2 SQIVND (reference sequence). V was shortened by 3 bases and J by 3 bases, with 12 bases between the two germline ends. This CDR3 is CASSIGGASYEQYF. In DNA form, the CDR3 reads TGTGCCAGTAGTATTGGGGGTGCGAGCTACGAGCAGTACTTC.

This clonotype was counted a single time. The V call is TRBV29-1, the J call TRBJ1-1; the D gene is possibly TRBD1 (6 bases). The germline V gene has CDR1 SQVTM and CDR2 ANQGSEA. This CDR3 is 13 amino acids long. Between the trimmed V and J ends, which lost 7 bases and 1 base, there was a span of 13 bases. The CDR3 region has the DNA TGCAGCGGCAGGGGACGTAGGAACACTGAAGCTTTCTTT. This codes for CSGRGRRNTEAFF.

This chain links TRBV12-3 or TRBV12-4 with TRBJ2-3; possibly TRBD1 for D (6 bases). This CDR3 is 15 amino acids long. The V and J ends lost 3 bases and 4 bases respectively, with 14 bases between them. The CDR3 DNA follows: TGTGCCAGCAGTTTTTACAGGGAAGTTCCAGATACGCAGTATTTT. Amino acids: CASSFYREVPDTQYF.

The CDR3: CATSIGRYNEKLFF. In DNA, the CDR3 is TGTGCCACCAGCATCGGCAGGTATAATGAAAAACTGTTTTTT. The gene calls are TRBV15 and TRBJ1-4; D is unresolved. V gave up 4 bases and J gave up 4 bases, with 10 bases separating them. This CDR3 region has 14 residues. Per the germline V gene, CDR1 is LNHNV and CDR2 is YYDKDF (reference sequence).

The gene calls are TRBV24-1 and TRBJ2-5; D may be TRBD1 (5 bases). V was pared by 6 bases and J by 0 bases, with 10 bases between. The CDR3 is 14 residues long. Germline CDR1 KGHDR, CDR2 SFDVKD. CDR3 in amino acids: CATSRGRYQETQYF. Written as DNA, the CDR3 is TGTGCCACCAGTAGGGGCAGGTACCAAGAGACCCAGTACTTC.

The genes are TRBV9 and TRBJ2-3; the match to TRBD1 covers 10 bases. The CDR3 consists of 18 residues. CDR1 and CDR2 (germline): SGDLS, YYNGEE. V was pared by 3 bases and J by 1 base, with 11 bases of the junction left unmatched. DNA for the CDR3: TGTGCCAGCAGCGGGACAGGGGGGTTCTCGAGCGGCACAGATACGCAGTATTTT. It translates to CASSGTGGFSSGTDTQYF.

The rearrangement joins TRBV7-6 to TRBJ2-1; D remains ambiguous. V was cut by 2 bases and J by 3 bases, with 8 bases left in between. Germline V gene lookup returns CDR1 SGHVS and CDR2 FNYEAQ. This CDR3 contains 14 residues. The CDR3 DNA reads as TGTGCCAGCAGCTTATCGGCAGACTACAATGAGCAGTTCTTC. It codes for CASSLSADYNEQFF. Looking up the rest from reference TRBV7-6 and TRBJ2-1 gives the full variable domain: GAGVSQSPRYKVTKRGQDVALRCDPISGHVSLYWYRQALGQGPEFLTYFNYEAQQDKSGLPNDRFSAERPEGSISTLTIQRTEQRDSAMYRCASSLSADYNEQFFGPGTRLTVL.

J is TRBJ1-5 and V is TRBV5-6, with TRBD1 matching 9 bases. The germline V gene has CDR1 SGHDT and CDR2 YYEEEE. After removal of 0 bases from V and 7 bases from J, the junction contained 5 bases not matched to a gene. This CDR3 contains 15 residues. The CDR3 coding sequence is TGTGCCAGCAGCTTGGGACAGGGGGGAGGCCAGCCCCAGCATTTT. This translates into CASSLGQGGGQPQHF.

The chain uses TRBV28 and TRBJ1-3, with unresolved D. Germline CDR1 reads MDHEN; CDR2 reads SYDVKM. Trimming stripped 6 bases from V and 4 bases from J, with 16 bases between. The CDR3 is 15 amino acids. CDR3 protein: CASSPSPSPGNTIYF. The CDR3 region has the DNA TGTGCCAGCAGCCCCAGTCCGTCCCCAGGAAACACCATATATTTT.

The chain is built from TRBV15 and TRBJ1-1; D gene uncertain. The CDR3 loop spans 14 amino acids. V was shortened by 0 bases and J by 4 bases, with 9 bases between the two germline ends. Germline V gene sequence: CDR1 LNHNV, CDR2 YYDKDF (reference sequence). The CDR3, as DNA: TGTGCCACCAGCAGAGATAGGAGGTCCACTGAAGCTTTCTTT. Translation gives CATSRDRRSTEAFF.

The chain has TRBV5-6 and TRBJ2-7; D is unclear. This CDR3 has 14 residues. CDR1 is SGHDT and CDR2 is YYEEEE in the germline V gene. CDR3 sequence (DNA): TGTGCGTCAAGGGTCTCCTCATCCTTCTACGAGCAGTACTTC. It translates to CASRVSSSFYEQYF. The entire variable domain, with the rest obtained from reference TRBV5-6 and TRBJ2-7, is as follows: DAGVTQSPTHLIKTRGQQVTLRCSPKSGHDTVSWYQQALGQGPQFIFQYYEEEERQRGNFPDRFSGHQFPNYSSELNVNALLLGDSALYLCASRVSSSFYEQYFGPGTRLTVT.

This chain links TRBV6-1 with TRBJ2-7; a possible D gene is TRBD1 (5 bases). Germline V CDR1 and CDR2: MNHNS, SASEGT. The CDR3 sequence is 15 residues long. V was clipped by 2 bases and J by 0 bases, with 11 bases between them. The CDR3 sequence is CASSERDSPSYEQYF. The CDR3 nucleotides read TGTGCCAGCAGTGAACGAGACAGCCCCTCCTACGAGCAGTACTTC.

This clonotype came up once. The chain uses TRBV15 and TRBJ1-6, with TRBD1 matching 9 bases. Germline V gene lookup returns CDR1 LNHNV and CDR2 YYDKDF (reference sequence). The CDR3 covers 14 residues. V was pared by 4 bases and J by 8 bases, with 3 bases of the junction left unmatched. CDR3 nucleotide sequence: TGTGCCACCAGCAACCGGGACAGGGATTCACCCCTCCACTTT. This translates into CATSNRDRDSPLHF.

V is TRBV9 and J is TRBJ2-5; a possible D gene is TRBD2 (6 bases). V dropped 4 bases and J dropped 4 bases, with 11 bases sitting between them. This CDR3 has 13 amino acids. CDR1 is SGDLS and CDR2 is YYNGEE in the germline V gene. CDR3 DNA sequence: TGTGCCAGCAGCCCCGGGACTGGAGAGACCCAGTACTTC. Its protein is CASSPGTGETQYF.

The gene calls are TRBV28 and TRBJ2-7; 8 bases agree with TRBD2. Germline values: CDR1 MDHEN, CDR2 SYDVKM. The CDR3 sequence is 16 residues long. V lost 4 bases to trimming and J lost 2 bases; unmatched junction nucleotides: 10. The CDR3 sequence: CASSSQRGRMAYEQYF. CDR3 nucleotides: TGTGCCAGCAGTTCGCAGCGGGGGAGAATGGCCTACGAGCAGTACTTC.

This chain uses TRBV27 with TRBJ2-5; 11 bases are a match to TRBD1. The CDR3 is 15 amino acids. The V segment lost 5 bases and the J segment 5 bases; nucleotides outside the gene matches: 7. CDR1 MNHEY and CDR2 SMNVEV come from the germline V gene (reference sequence). DNA for the CDR3: TGTGCCAGCAGTCAATGGACAGGGGGCTGGGAGACCCAGTACTTC. It translates to CASSQWTGGWETQYF.

This clonotype was detected a few times. This rearrangement joins TRBV27 to TRBJ2-2; D is undetermined. With 1 base removed from V and 5 bases from J, the gap between germline ends came to 2 bases. Germline CDR1 reads MNHEY; CDR2 reads SMNVEV (reference sequence). The CDR3 totals 12 residues. The CDR3 DNA reads as TGTGCCAGCAGTTTATATACCGGGGAGCTGTTTTTT. It codes for CASSLYTGELFF.

The chain couples TRBV24-1 to TRBJ2-2; no firm D call. Trimming removed 8 bases at V and 7 bases at J, with 10 bases between. In germline, CDR1 is KGHDR, CDR2 SFDVKD. The CDR3 covers 12 residues. The CDR3 DNA reads as TGTGCCACCAAGGCCCCCCGCGGGGAGCTGTTTTTT. As protein: CATKAPRGELFF.

This chain joins TRBV11-2 and TRBJ2-1, with 9 bases fitting TRBD2. The CDR3 runs 16 residues. V was clipped by 2 bases and J by 4 bases; unmatched bases: 6. In germline, CDR1 is SGHAT, CDR2 FQNNGV. CDR3 sequence reads: CASSLSQTSGYNEQFF. Written as DNA, the CDR3 is TGTGCCAGCAGCTTATCCCAGACTAGCGGATACAATGAGCAGTTCTTC.

The chain links TRBV12-5 to TRBJ1-1; D possibly corresponds to TRBD1 (5 bases). Trimming took off 3 bases at V and 7 bases at J, with 12 bases between the two ends. Germline values: CDR1 LGHNT, CDR2 FRNRAP. The CDR3 is 13 amino acids. This chain's CDR3 is CASGLSQGLEAFF. DNA of the CDR3: TGTGCTAGTGGTTTATCTCAGGGCCTTGAAGCTTTCTTT.

The V call is TRBV11-1, the J call TRBJ2-6; 7 positions agree with TRBD1. V shed 5 bases and J 4 bases; nucleotides not matched to a gene: 23. The CDR3 consists of 21 residues. CDR1 is SGHAT, CDR2 FQDESV, per germline (reference sequence). The CDR3 nucleotides read TGTGCCAGCAGCCGGACCCTCCGCCGGGACAGTCCGCATAGGGGGGCCAACGTCCTGACTTTC. It specifies CASSRTLRRDSPHRGANVLTF.

The V call is TRBV27, the J call TRBJ1-3; D may be TRBD1 (5 bases). CDR1 MNHEY and CDR2 SMNVEV come from the germline V gene (reference sequence). CDR3 size: 11 residues. V was cut by 6 bases and J by 7 bases, with 7 bases left in between. This chain's CDR3 is CASSGGNTIYF. DNA for the CDR3: TGTGCCAGCAGCGGGGGGAACACCATATATTTT.

The rearrangement joins TRBV27 to TRBJ1-5, with 7 bases identical to TRBD1. This CDR3 spans 15 amino acids. Germline loops: CDR1 MNHEY, CDR2 SMNVEV (reference sequence). With 5 bases clipped from V and 1 base from J, the junction kept 5 bases outside the gene matches. CDR3 residues: CASSPRQGSNQPQHF. CDR3 coding DNA: TGTGCCAGCAGTCCCCGACAGGGCAGCAATCAGCCCCAGCATTTT.

CDR3: CASSPGDSNQPQHF. The CDR3 DNA follows: TGTGCCAGCAGCCCAGGGGATAGCAATCAGCCCCAGCATTTT. The chain combines TRBV14 with TRBJ1-5, with D perhaps TRBD1 (6 bases). The CDR3 has 14 residues. Deletions cut 4 bases from V and 0 bases from J, with 7 bases between. CDR1 is SGHDN and CDR2 is FVKESK in the germline V gene.

This chain connects TRBV12-3 or TRBV12-4 to TRBJ2-3; 7 bases agree with TRBD1. Trimming at V came to 7 bases and at J to 5 bases, leaving 9 bases not matched to a gene. The CDR3 is 14 residues long. CDR3 in DNA: TGTGCCAGCAACTTACAGGGGCGAGGAGATACGCAGTATTTT. Residues: CASNLQGRGDTQYF.

The chain couples TRBV19 to TRBJ2-7; 7 bases are shared with TRBD2. Germline V gives CDR1 LNHDA, CDR2 SQIVND (reference sequence). The CDR3 is 16 residues long. The junction had 18 bases not matched to a gene; V was cut back by 6 bases and J by 7 bases. For the CDR3, the DNA is TGTGCCAGTAGCCCAAGCGGGCACAGTAGGACTAGGGAGCAGTACTTC. Its translation: CASSPSGHSRTREQYF. The whole variable domain, remainder taken from reference TRBV19 and TRBJ2-7, is DGGITQSPKYLFRKEGQNVTLSCEQNLNHDAMYWYRQDPGQGLRLIYYSQIVNDFQKGDIAEGYSVSREKKESFPLTVTSAQKNPTAFYLCASSPSGHSRTREQYFGPGTRLTVT.

This chain uses TRBV27 with TRBJ1-5; maybe TRBD1 (5 bases). Trimming took off 4 bases at V and 5 bases at J, with 15 bases between the two ends. This CDR3 comprises 15 residues. CDR1 is MNHEY and CDR2 is SMNVEV in the germline V gene (reference sequence). CDR3 sequence (DNA): TGTGCCAGCAGTTCAGGGAGTTCCCACTATCAGCCCCAGCATTTT. As protein: CASSSGSSHYQPQHF.